These 28 T cell receptor beta chains were sequenced from one sample in a study of blood T cell repertoires in COVID-19 (dated by TCRdb to the early 2020s). The library was generated by the immunoSEQ multiplex PCR assay. The source is immuneACCESS, and TCRdb retained only in-frame sequences with V and J called. Part of the clones is not carried over; for the studies checked, unresolved V genes explain less than half of this, and the remainder is unexplained. Recorded for this sample are around 190,000 clones; more than 85% of them occurred a single time. Less than 1.5% of the sample belongs to the ten largest clones. What was sequenced was peripheral blood. These receptors were collected from a man younger than 45 with acute or convalescent COVID-19.

The chain employs TRBV7-8 and TRBJ2-3, with D possibly matching TRBD2 (5 bases). Germline V lookup: CDR1 SGHVS, CDR2 FQNEAQ. CDR3 length: 16 residues. Deletions cut 10 bases from V and 2 bases from J, with 22 bases between. CDR3 in DNA: TGTGCCACCACCCTAAAGCGGATTTCGATCACAGATACGCAGTATTTT. Translation: CATTLKRISITDTQYF. Looking up the rest from reference TRBV7-8 and TRBJ2-3 gives the full variable domain: GAGVSQSPRYKVAKRGQDVALRCDPISGHVSLFWYQQALGQGPEFLTYFQNEAQLDKSGLPSDRFFAERPEGSVSTLKIQRTQQEDSAVYLCATTLKRISITDTQYFGPGTRLTVL.

This chain joins TRBV2 and TRBJ2-1; 12 bases agree with TRBD2. This CDR3 has 14 amino acids. CDR1 is SNHLY, CDR2 FYNNEI, per germline. The V segment lost 8 bases and the J segment 7 bases; nucleotides outside the gene matches: 6. The CDR3 protein is CASDLAGGENEQFF. CDR3 coding DNA: TGTGCCAGCGACCTAGCGGGGGGGGAGAATGAGCAGTTCTTC. Drawing the rest from reference TRBV2 and TRBJ2-1, the complete variable domain is EPEVTQTPSHQVTQMGQEVILRCVPISNHLYFYWYRQILGQKVEFLVSFYNNEISEKSEIFDDQFSVERPDGSNFTLKIRSTKLEDSAMYFCASDLAGGENEQFFGPGTRLTVL.

The chain links TRBV19 to TRBJ1-3; no clear D gene. Trimming left V 6 bases short and J 4 bases short, with 13 bases between. CDR1 and CDR2 (germline): LNHDA, SQIVND (reference sequence). The CDR3 contains 14 residues. CDR3 region: CASSLSGAGNTIYF. The CDR3 DNA reads as TGTGCCAGTAGCTTGTCCGGAGCAGGAAACACCATATATTTT.

This clone appeared once. The genes are TRBV5-1 and TRBJ2-1; the D gene is possibly TRBD1 (5 bases). Germline values: CDR1 SGHRS, CDR2 YFSETQ. The CDR3 totals 13 residues. The V end lost 0 bases, the J end lost 7 bases, and 8 bases lay between the germline ends. The CDR3 loop is CASSLVGANEQFF. As DNA, the CDR3 is TGCGCCAGCAGCTTGGTAGGGGCGAATGAGCAGTTCTTC.

As concerns this clone: The DNA is omitted, as the CDR3 cannot be located on it reliably, and the CDR3 follows TCRdb's listing. The J gene is TRBJ1-1, the V gene TRBV12-1; the table assigns TRBD1, which was not confirmed against the DNA. TRBV12-1 is a documented pseudogene. Termini included, the CDR3 measures 11 amino acids. The chain's CDR3 is CASSFGQGAFF.

The V and J genes are TRBV5-4 and TRBJ1-4, with a weak D call TRBD1 (6 bases). This CDR3 contains 15 residues. V lost 4 bases and J 7 bases, leaving 17 bases between the germline ends. CDR1 and CDR2 (germline): SGHNT, YYREEE (reference sequence). CDR3 amino acids: CASSLYGGLGEKLFF. CDR3 in DNA: TGTGCCAGCAGCCTGTACGGGGGGCTGGGTGAAAAACTGTTTTTT.

In this sample, this clone turned up a few times. The chain uses TRBV7-3 and TRBJ2-1; TRBD2 matches at 10 bases. The germline gives CDR1 SGHTA, CDR2 FQGTGA. This CDR3 contains 16 residues. V dropped 7 bases and J dropped 6; count of bases not matched to a gene: 12. CDR3 coding DNA: TGTGCCAGCATCCTGAGAGCGGGAGGGCCTAGCAATGAGCAGTTCTTC. Translation gives CASILRAGGPSNEQFF. Filled out from reference TRBV7-3 and TRBJ2-1, the complete variable domain reads GAGVSQTPSNKVTEKGKYVELRCDPISGHTALYWYRQSLGQGPEFLIYFQGTGAADDSGLPNDRFFAVRPEGSVSTLKIQRTERGDSAVYLCASILRAGGPSNEQFFGPGTRLTVL.

This rearrangement joins TRBV28 to TRBJ1-2, with D unresolved. Germline-derived CDR1 and CDR2 are MDHEN and SYDVKM. The CDR3 has 17 residues. Trimming removed 4 bases from V and 2 bases from J, with 20 bases in between. The CDR3 protein is CASSSPPGSNGNYGYTF. CDR3 nucleotides: TGTGCCAGCAGTTCACCCCCGGGGAGCAACGGAAACTATGGCTACACCTTC.

V usage is TRBV19 and J usage is TRBJ2-3, with 8 bases identical to TRBD2. This CDR3 contains 17 residues. V shed 5 bases, J shed 0 bases, and the junction held 10 bases outside the gene matches. Per the germline V gene, CDR1 is LNHDA and CDR2 is SQIVND (reference sequence). The CDR3 bases are TGTGCCAGTAGTTTTATTGGTAGCGGGGCCAGCACAGATACGCAGTATTTT. Residues: CASSFIGSGASTDTQYF.

This chain links TRBV14 with TRBJ1-1, with 7 bases identical to TRBD1. The CDR3 covers 16 residues. Germline V gives CDR1 SGHDN, CDR2 FVKESK. V gave up 4 bases and J gave up 1 base; unmatched junction bases: 9. The DNA for the CDR3 is TGTGCCAGCAGCCCACGACAGGGAATCACGAACACTGAAGCTTTCTTT. This codes for CASSPRQGITNTEAFF.

The rearrangement uses TRBV30 and TRBJ2-2; TRBD1 is a possible D gene (5 bases). CDR1 GTSNPN and CDR2 SVGIG come from the germline V gene (reference sequence). The CDR3 is made up of 13 amino acids. Deletions cut 1 base from V and 7 bases from J, with 10 bases between. The CDR3 loop reads CAWSEGLVGELFF. The CDR3 DNA reads TGTGCCTGGAGTGAGGGGTTGGTCGGGGAGCTGTTTTTT.

On this clone: At one end the junction does not follow the germline gene, possibly because of a read error. The rearrangement joins TRBV27 to TRBJ1-5, with D uncertain. Germline V CDR1 and CDR2: MNHEY, SMNVEV (reference sequence). The CDR3 extends over 12 amino acids. CDR3 sequence: CASSSGNQPQHF. The DNA for the CDR3 is TGTGCCAGCAGCAGCGGCAACCAGCCCCAGCATTTT.

The chain joins TRBV7-6 to TRBJ2-7, with 10 bases that match TRBD2. Germline-derived CDR1 and CDR2 are SGHVS and FNYEAQ. The CDR3 totals 15 residues. The ends lost 2 bases at V and 6 bases at J; junction bases unmatched: 7. CDR3 in amino acids: CASSLSSSGSTEQYF. CDR3 bases: TGTGCCAGCAGCTTATCCTCTAGCGGGAGTACCGAGCAGTACTTC. The full variable domain, rest sourced from reference TRBV7-6 and TRBJ2-7, is GAGVSQSPRYKVTKRGQDVALRCDPISGHVSLYWYRQALGQGPEFLTYFNYEAQQDKSGLPNDRFSAERPEGSISTLTIQRTEQRDSAMYRCASSLSSSGSTEQYFGPGTRLTVT.

In nucleotides, the CDR3 is TGTGCCAGCAGCTTGGGCAGGGCCCGGGACACCATATATTTT. Translation gives CASSLGRARDTIYF. The V gene is TRBV5-4, the J gene TRBJ1-3, with a tentative D call TRBD1 (5 bases). Looked up from germline, CDR1 is SGHNT and CDR2 is YYREEE (reference sequence). V was cut by 0 bases and J by 8 bases, with 12 bases left in between. CDR3 length: 14 residues.

CDR3: CASSWGGGPNTEAFF. CDR3 nucleotide sequence: TGTGCCAGCAGCTGGGGGGGAGGACCTAACACTGAAGCTTTCTTT. The chain combines TRBV5-4 with TRBJ1-1; perhaps TRBD1 as D (5 bases). The CDR3 sequence is 15 residues long. Germline V gene sequence: CDR1 SGHNT, CDR2 YYREEE (reference sequence). The ends were cut back, 3 bases at V and 2 bases at J, with 14 bases in the middle. Looking up the rest from reference TRBV5-4 and TRBJ1-1 gives the full variable domain: ETGVTQSPTHLIKTRGQQVTLRCSSQSGHNTVSWYQQALGQGPQFIFQYYREEENGRGNFPPRFSGLQFPNYSSELNVNALELDDSALYLCASSWGGGPNTEAFFGQGTRLTVV.

DNA of the CDR3: TGTGCCAGCAGCCCCGTAGGACAGGGCCACACTGAAGCTTTCTTT. As protein: CASSPVGQGHTEAFF. The chain links TRBV7-9 to TRBJ1-1; TRBD1 matches 8 bases. This CDR3 spans 15 amino acids. Unmatched junction bases numbered 8, after V lost 5 bases and J lost 3 bases. Germline V lookup: CDR1 SEHNR, CDR2 FQNEAQ (reference sequence).

This rearrangement joins TRBV28 to TRBJ1-6; 9 bases line up with TRBD1. V was pared by 2 bases and J by 9 bases, with 2 bases of the junction left unmatched. In germline, CDR1 is MDHEN, CDR2 SYDVKM. The CDR3 sequence is 14 residues long. The CDR3 spells CASSLTGGPSPLHF. The CDR3 bases are TGTGCCAGCAGTTTAACAGGGGGCCCTTCACCCCTCCACTTT.

V and J are TRBV2 and TRBJ2-1; 7 bases are a match to TRBD2. Germline values: CDR1 SNHLY, CDR2 FYNNEI. V trimming: 4 bases; J trimming: 9 bases; junction bases outside the gene matches: 12. CDR3 length: 15 residues. CDR3 DNA: TGTGCCAGCAGTGTAGGCGGGAGCTTATCGTCTGAGCAGTTCTTC. Protein: CASSVGGSLSSEQFF.

The rearrangement joins TRBV9 to TRBJ2-2, with a weak D call TRBD2 (6 bases). In germline, CDR1 is SGDLS, CDR2 YYNGEE. The germline V and J ends were trimmed by 4 bases and 5 bases, with 18 bases remaining between them. CDR3 length: 16 amino acids. CDR3 loop: CASSSSGLATTGELFF. The CDR3 DNA sequence: TGTGCCAGCAGCTCTTCAGGGCTAGCGACGACCGGGGAGCTGTTTTTT. Looking up the rest from reference TRBV9 and TRBJ2-2 gives the full variable domain: DSGVTQTPKHLITATGQRVTLRCSPRSGDLSVYWYQQSLDQGLQFLIQYYNGEERAKGNILERFSAQQFPDLHSELNLSSLELGDSALYFCASSSSGLATTGELFFGEGSRLTVL.

The genes are TRBV18 and TRBJ2-7; weak D call: TRBD2 (6 bases). This CDR3 region has 15 residues. Trimming pared 5 bases from V and 3 bases from J, leaving 17 bases between. Germline values: CDR1 KGHSH, CDR2 LQKENI. CDR3 in amino acids: CASSTYSGEFYEQYF. CDR3 DNA sequence: TGTGCCAGCTCAACCTACTCGGGGGAATTCTACGAGCAGTACTTC.

The chain carries TRBV5-1 and TRBJ2-6; 8 nucleotides align to TRBD2. This CDR3 spans 19 amino acids. Germline V lookup: CDR1 SGHRS, CDR2 YFSETQ. The V and J ends lost 1 base and 2 bases, in that order; junction bases with no gene match: 11. CDR3 region: CASSLTFRRGGPGANVLTF. The CDR3 DNA reads as TGCGCCAGCAGCTTGACTTTCCGTCGGGGGGGACCTGGGGCCAACGTCCTGACTTTC.

This clone was counted a single time. V is TRBV5-1 and J is TRBJ1-4; D gene unclear. CDR3 length equals 13 residues. Germline V gene sequence: CDR1 SGHRS, CDR2 YFSETQ. Trimming shortened V by 0 bases and J by 5 bases, and 5 bases separated the two germline ends. The CDR3 loop is CASSLGVNEKLFF. The CDR3 DNA reads as TGCGCCAGCAGCTTGGGAGTAAATGAAAAACTGTTTTTT.

The chain couples TRBV10-3 to TRBJ1-1; 9 bases are a match to TRBD1. The CDR3 consists of 13 residues. Trimming cost V 6 bases and J 3 bases; bases outside gene matches: 2. Germline V gives CDR1 ENHRY, CDR2 SYGVKD. This CDR3 is CAISRQGDTEAFF. The CDR3, as DNA: TGTGCCATCAGCCGACAGGGGGACACTGAAGCTTTCTTT.

This clone was recorded only once. The rearrangement joins TRBV5-1 to TRBJ2-7; maybe TRBD2 (5 bases). V lost 4 bases, J lost 4 bases, and 18 bases lay in between. The CDR3 consists of 15 residues. The germline V gene encodes CDR1 SGHRS and CDR2 YFSETQ. Here the CDR3 DNA reads TGCGCCAGCAGCGGAGGTGGAACGGCTCTGTACGAGCAGTACTTC. Amino acids: CASSGGGTALYEQYF.

In DNA form, the CDR3 reads TGTGCCAGCAGTTTTGCGGTTACGAATACGCAGTATTTT. This sequence encodes CASSFAVTNTQYF. The V call is TRBV27, the J call TRBJ2-3; no clear D. Germline loops: CDR1 MNHEY, CDR2 SMNVEV (reference sequence). Trimming took off 3 bases at V and 7 bases at J, with 11 bases between the two ends. This CDR3 is 13 amino acids long.

The CDR3: CASSPIGQGSYNEQFF. CDR3 nucleotide sequence: TGTGCCAGCAGTCCAATAGGACAGGGATCCTACAATGAGCAGTTCTTC. The chain links TRBV6-6 to TRBJ2-1, with TRBD1 matching over 8 bases. Germline V gene lookup returns CDR1 MNHNY and CDR2 SVGAGI (reference sequence). The CDR3 is 16 amino acids. Trimming removed 5 bases from V and 1 base from J; junction bases left unmatched: 7.

This clone has a single count. The rearrangement uses TRBV27 and TRBJ2-1; 7 bases line up with TRBD2. V was clipped by 1 base and J by 5 bases; unmatched bases: 23. Looked up from germline, CDR1 is MNHEY and CDR2 is SMNVEV (reference sequence). The CDR3 consists of 21 residues. CDR3 nucleotide sequence: TGTGCCAGCAGTTTATACTCTCGGGGAGGGGTGTCTTTTGTGGGACACAATGAGCAGTTCTTC. The encoded protein is CASSLYSRGGVSFVGHNEQFF.

The chain couples TRBV28 to TRBJ2-7; D uncertain. Germline V gene data show CDR1 as MDHEN and CDR2 as SYDVKM. The CDR3 loop spans 14 amino acids. V was clipped by 6 bases and J by 0 bases, with 12 bases between them. The CDR3 DNA sequence: TGTGCCAGCAGGCTTCCCGGGTCCTCCTACGAGCAGTACTTC. It codes for CASRLPGSSYEQYF.